This T cell receptor (beta chain) appears in the sequencing data of a study of T cells after yellow fever vaccination. Only a few counts were recorded for this clonotype. In making TCR cDNA, 5'RACE template switching added a universal primer site and UMIs to it. TCRdb re-analysed the 5' RACE reads in MiXCR, keeping a single row per CDR3 protein. The table lists 50,000 to 65,000 distinct CDR3 sequences, 5% to 8.5% of them singletons. Overall study results and limits: Subsequent to the booster, the majority of primary-vaccination clones reappeared (roughly 97% CD4, more than 70% CD8).

The receptor was isolated from a man aged 18 to 35 who received the YFV17D yellow fever vaccine. Sequenced material: CD8+ T cells not binding an NS4B(214-222) dextramer, sorted from PBMCs, taken approximately 47 days after the first yellow fever vaccination.

For the CDR3, the DNA is TGTGCCAGTACCATGAGCGGCGCGCAGTTCTTC. It translates to CASTMSGAQFF. The chain joins TRBV19 to TRBJ2-1; TRBD2 might be the D (5 bases). The length of the CDR3 is 11 residues. The ends were cut back, 7 bases at V and 12 bases at J, with 13 bases in the middle. Germline values: CDR1 LNHDA, CDR2 SQIVND (reference sequence).